This T cell receptor beta chain was documented in a study of cytomegalovirus exposure and HLA in healthy donors. Study overall: Of all 400 or so donors who were genotyped, under 90% belonged to the Caucasian-associated ancestry cluster.

General study points: The dataset shows that most TCR sequences were rare, while some public TCRs occurred in many donors.

This clone was counted a few times. The antigen is unknown. V gave up 4 bases and J gave up 4 bases, with 11 bases separating them. The CDR3 length is 14 residues. Per the germline V gene, CDR1 is SNHLY and CDR2 is FYNNEI. This PCR relied on a set of 60 Vbeta primers and 13 Jbeta primers. Profiled with immunoSEQ multiplex PCR; TCRdb holds only in-frame clones, not every one. Seen here are under 170,000 clones, around 74% observed once, and the top ten hold 6% to 6.5%. This clonotype originated in a man between 50 and 59 years old in good health and CMV-seropositive. V and J are TRBV2 and TRBJ1-5; tentative D call: TRBD1 (6 bases). The sample taken for sequencing was PBMCs. CDR3 region: CASSADRVNQPQHF. For the CDR3, the DNA is TGTGCCAGCAGTGCGGACAGAGTAAATCAGCCCCAGCATTTT.